This section outlines one T cell receptor (beta chain) sequence together with its context. The sample belongs to a study of blood T cell repertoires in COVID-19. The overall study: Sites in the United States, Italy and Spain provided acute and convalescent COVID-19 samples.

Produced via immunoSEQ multiplex PCR; TCRdb's table is partial and in-frame only. The sample consists of 200,000 to 250,000 clones, 83% of them appearing once. Residents of 24 US areas, aged about 18 to 95 years, made up the participants. The source of this sequence is a woman aged 50 to 60 who had been exposed to COVID-19. Input material: PBMCs or T cells enriched from blood (not recorded which).

CDR3 sequence: CASSPNPGETNEKLFF. The CDR3 DNA reads as TGTGCCAGTAGTCCAAACCCCGGGGAAACTAATGAAAAACTGTTTTTT. The V and J genes are TRBV19 and TRBJ1-4; D ambiguous. The V gene lost 5 bases and the J gene lost 1 base, with 14 bases spanning the gap. The CDR3 contains 16 residues. In germline, CDR1 is LNHDA, CDR2 SQIVND (reference sequence).